This T cell receptor beta chain was sequenced during a study of cytomegalovirus exposure and HLA in healthy donors. This CDR3 is built from 14 residues. V shed 2 bases and J shed 10 bases, with 12 bases lying between them. Per the germline V gene, CDR1 is WNHNN and CDR2 is SYGVQD (reference sequence). PCR involved 60 Vbeta and 13 Jbeta primers. Profiled with immunoSEQ multiplex PCR; TCRdb holds only in-frame clones, not every one. The sample contains about 160,000 clones, around 79% of which appear only once. Sequenced: PBMCs. The source of this sequence is a woman between 40 and 55 years old in good health and CMV-seropositive. The chain links TRBV10-1 to TRBJ1-6; D is possibly TRBD1 (6 bases). The CDR3 is CASSEDRMGSPLHF. CDR3 nucleotides: TGCGCCAGCAGTGAGGACAGGATGGGCTCACCCCTCCACTTT.